This T cell receptor (beta chain) was identified in a study of PD-1 blockade in classical Hodgkin lymphoma. Study-level information: On a schedule of every 2 weeks, patients received nivolumab 3 mg/kg intravenously. General observations from the study: Complete responders matched newly diagnosed patients in baseline diversity.

Time point meaning: cycle 4 day 1 (C4D1), after about 6 weeks of nivolumab. Following autologous stem cell transplantation, relapse occurred in every patient, and exposure to brentuximab vedotin varied. Out of thawed PBMCs, magnetic negative selection purified CD4+ T cells. Worth noting for this clone: The antigen remains unidentified.

Measured with immunoSEQ multiplex PCR; TCRdb has only the in-frame clones, and not every one. The profile shows roughly 13,000 clones, about 86% of them singletons. Germline trimming cut 4 bases from V and 5 bases from J; bases unmatched to any gene: 9. CDR1 is SGHRS, CDR2 YFSETQ, per germline. This CDR3 has 14 amino acids. The receptor was isolated from a human donor with classical Hodgkin lymphoma. The J gene is TRBJ2-7, the V gene TRBV5-1; 7 positions match TRBD2. Sequencing was performed on CD4+ T cells from blood, taken before the fourth cycle of nivolumab. The CDR3 bases are TGCGCCAGCAGCCGAGCGGGAAAGGTAGACGAGCAGTACTTC. Protein sequence: CASSRAGKVDEQYF.